The rows below give T cell receptor beta chains drawn from one sample of a study of blood T cell repertoires in COVID-19. The protocol was immunoSEQ multiplex PCR, while the TCRdb copy is restricted to in-frame clones and leaves out a portion. The repertoire holds 95,000 to 100,000 clones, with 85% to 95% as singletons. Specimen: peripheral blood. These receptors were taken from a man aged 50 to 59 with active COVID-19. The conserved cysteine and the conserved F or W are not part of the CDR3 here. Fields, in order: J gene, clone size, D gene, V gene, CDR3 protein. The D gene is left open where the match is weak. Clone size is given for some rows only: seen once, a few or many times, or a class if the clone is expanded.

>TRBJ2-1|NA|TRBD1|TRBV28
ASRNQGANEQF
>TRBJ1-1|NA|TRBD1|TRBV19
ASSIADRGGTEAF
>TRBJ2-7|NA|TRBD2|TRBV10-3
AISESTSGTSVQY
>TRBJ1-2|NA|NA|TRBV19
ASSARQQDGYT
>TRBJ2-7|NA|TRBD2|TRBV15
ATSDLGTSGGREQY
>TRBJ2-7|NA|TRBD1|TRBV28
ASSLISQGVRSYEQY
>TRBJ1-5|NA|NA|TRBV6-1
ASSEGKAGQPQH
>TRBJ2-1|NA|TRBD2|TRBV25-1
ASRGLAGAYNEQF
>TRBJ2-1|NA|NA|TRBV7-2
ASSLSLYNEQF
>TRBJ1-2|NA|NA|TRBV28
ASDESVGRGHYGYT
>TRBJ2-7|NA|TRBD1|TRBV28
ATKRTGQWGKQY
>TRBJ1-2|NA|TRBD1|TRBV5-1
ASNLLGTGDAGYT
>TRBJ2-7|NA|NA|TRBV28
ASRGDNYEQY
>TRBJ1-2|NA|NA|TRBV12-3/TRBV12-4
ASSLRGTYGYT
>TRBJ1-2|NA|TRBD1|TRBV6-5
ASSPPGQGYYGYT
>TRBJ2-1|NA|TRBD1|TRBV29-1
SVQRQGASNNEQF
>TRBJ2-3|NA|TRBD2|TRBV5-4
ASNPGGTGKDTQY
>TRBJ2-3|NA|TRBD1|TRBV5-8
ASTLGGSSTDTQY
>TRBJ2-6|NA|NA|TRBV10-2
ASSETGSHSGANVLT
>TRBJ2-5|NA|NA|TRBV5-1
ASSFLGGETQY
>TRBJ2-1|NA|NA|TRBV30
AWGGQLHEQF
>TRBJ1-2|NA|TRBD1|TRBV10-3
AISDQPTGGGYT
>TRBJ2-7|once|TRBD1|TRBV5-1
ASSRTGKTYEQY
>TRBJ2-1|NA|TRBD2|TRBV7-2
ASSFGTSINNEQF
>TRBJ2-7|once|NA|TRBV19
ASSAGLDTYEQY
>TRBJ2-1|NA|NA|TRBV4-2
ASSQDWRTIDPRF
>TRBJ1-6|once|NA|TRBV6-5
ASASSSYNSPLH
>TRBJ2-2|NA|TRBD1|TRBV5-1
ASSLGDRETGELF
>TRBJ1-2|NA|TRBD1|TRBV19
ASTPGTGSSILDGYT
>TRBJ1-1|NA|NA|TRBV27
ASQDRLGMNTEAF
>TRBJ1-5|NA|TRBD1|TRBV27
ASSLIWTGVNQPQH
>TRBJ1-2|NA|NA|TRBV2
ASRDSYGYT
>TRBJ2-2|NA|NA|TRBV6-1
ASSEDRVGELF
>TRBJ1-3|NA|NA|TRBV3-1/TRBV3-2
ASSDTSSGNTIY
>TRBJ1-4|NA|NA|TRBV29-1
SVRFGAGEKLF
>TRBJ2-1|NA|TRBD2|TRBV6-4
ASSGERDSVEQF
>TRBJ2-1|NA|TRBD2|TRBV5-1
ASSSSPGLGHNEQF
>TRBJ2-6|NA|NA|TRBV5-1
ASGREGANVLT
>TRBJ1-5|NA|NA|TRBV4-1
ASSQELARQYNQPQH
>TRBJ2-2|NA|TRBD1|TRBV19
ASSPDPGTGTLVGELF
>TRBJ2-1|NA|NA|TRBV11-2
ASSFSEQYEQF
>TRBJ2-1|NA|TRBD2|TRBV7-3
ASSSGLAANEQF
>TRBJ2-3|NA|NA|TRBV11-2
ASSFGGNRGHTQY
>TRBJ1-1|NA|TRBD1|TRBV2
ASRPGTGENTEAF
>TRBJ2-1|NA|NA|TRBV5-1
ASSPNRYNEQF
>TRBJ2-6|NA|NA|TRBV5-8
ASSSGVFTSGANVLT